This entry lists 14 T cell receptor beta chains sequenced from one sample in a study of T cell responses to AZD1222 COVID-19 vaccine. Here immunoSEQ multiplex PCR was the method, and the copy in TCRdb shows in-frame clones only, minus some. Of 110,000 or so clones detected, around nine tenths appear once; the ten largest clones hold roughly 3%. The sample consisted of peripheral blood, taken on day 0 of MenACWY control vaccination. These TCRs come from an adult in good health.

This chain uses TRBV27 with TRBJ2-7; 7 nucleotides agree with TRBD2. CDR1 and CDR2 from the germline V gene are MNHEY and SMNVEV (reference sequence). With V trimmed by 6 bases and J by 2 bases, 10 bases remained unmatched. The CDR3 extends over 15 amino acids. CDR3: CASSPSGLLTYEQYF. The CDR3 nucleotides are TGTGCCAGCAGCCCTAGCGGACTGCTCACCTACGAGCAGTACTTC.

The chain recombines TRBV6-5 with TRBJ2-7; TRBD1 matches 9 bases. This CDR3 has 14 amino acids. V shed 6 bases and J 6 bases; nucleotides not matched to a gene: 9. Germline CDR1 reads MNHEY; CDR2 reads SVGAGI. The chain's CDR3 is CASSPGTGLGEQYF. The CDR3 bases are TGTGCCAGCAGCCCCGGGACAGGGCTGGGCGAGCAGTACTTC.

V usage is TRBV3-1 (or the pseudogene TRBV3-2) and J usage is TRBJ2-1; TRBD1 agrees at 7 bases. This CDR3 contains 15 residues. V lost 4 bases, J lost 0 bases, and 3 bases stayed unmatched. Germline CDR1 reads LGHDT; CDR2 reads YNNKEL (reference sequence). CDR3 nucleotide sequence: TGTGCCAGCAGCCCAACAGGGGACTCCTACAATGAGCAGTTCTTC. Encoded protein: CASSPTGDSYNEQFF.

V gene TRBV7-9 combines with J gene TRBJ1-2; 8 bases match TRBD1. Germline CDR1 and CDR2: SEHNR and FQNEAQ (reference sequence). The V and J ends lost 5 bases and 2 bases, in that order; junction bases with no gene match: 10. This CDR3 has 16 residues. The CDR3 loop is CASSLPPDRDNYGYTF. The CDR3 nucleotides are TGTGCCAGCAGCCTCCCGCCGGACAGGGACAACTATGGCTACACCTTC.

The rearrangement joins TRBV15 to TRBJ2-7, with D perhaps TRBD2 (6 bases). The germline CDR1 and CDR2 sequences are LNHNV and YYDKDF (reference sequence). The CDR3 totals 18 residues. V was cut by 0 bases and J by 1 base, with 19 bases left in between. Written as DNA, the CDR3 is TGTGCCACCAGCAGAGATGCCATTTTCTGGGAGGAGTCCTACGAGCAGTACTTC. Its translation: CATSRDAIFWEESYEQYF.

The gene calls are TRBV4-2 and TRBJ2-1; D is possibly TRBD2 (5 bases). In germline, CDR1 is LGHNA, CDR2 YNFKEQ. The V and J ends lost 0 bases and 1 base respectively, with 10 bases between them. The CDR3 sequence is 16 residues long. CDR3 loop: CASSQDQRQSYNEQFF. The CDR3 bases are TGTGCCAGCAGCCAAGATCAGCGGCAGTCCTACAATGAGCAGTTCTTC.

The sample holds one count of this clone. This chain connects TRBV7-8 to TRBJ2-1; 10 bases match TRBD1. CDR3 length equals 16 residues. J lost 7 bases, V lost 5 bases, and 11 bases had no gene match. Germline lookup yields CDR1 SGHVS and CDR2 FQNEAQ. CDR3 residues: CASSVRRDRGRNEQFF. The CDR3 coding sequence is TGTGCCAGCAGCGTCCGCCGGGACAGGGGACGAAATGAGCAGTTCTTC. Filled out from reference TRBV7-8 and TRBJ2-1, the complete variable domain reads GAGVSQSPRYKVAKRGQDVALRCDPISGHVSLFWYQQALGQGPEFLTYFQNEAQLDKSGLPSDRFFAERPEGSVSTLKIQRTQQEDSAVYLCASSVRRDRGRNEQFFGPGTRLTVL.

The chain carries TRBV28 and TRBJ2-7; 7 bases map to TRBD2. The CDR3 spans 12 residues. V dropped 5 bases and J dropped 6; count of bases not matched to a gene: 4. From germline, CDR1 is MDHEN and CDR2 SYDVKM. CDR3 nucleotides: TGTGCCAGCAGTCCGGGGAGGGCCGAGCAGTACTTC. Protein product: CASSPGRAEQYF.

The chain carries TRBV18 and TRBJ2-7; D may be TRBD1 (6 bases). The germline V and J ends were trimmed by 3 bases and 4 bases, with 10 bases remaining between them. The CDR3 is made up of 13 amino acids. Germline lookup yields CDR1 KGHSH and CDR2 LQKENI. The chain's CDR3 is CASSPDRQYEQYF. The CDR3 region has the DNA TGTGCCAGCTCACCGGACAGACAATACGAGCAGTACTTC.

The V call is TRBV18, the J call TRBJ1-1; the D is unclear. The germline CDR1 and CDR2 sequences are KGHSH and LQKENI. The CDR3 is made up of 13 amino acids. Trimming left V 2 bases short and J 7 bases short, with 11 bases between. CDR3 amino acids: CASSPAGFFEAFF. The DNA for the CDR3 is TGTGCCAGCTCACCAGCGGGGTTCTTTGAAGCTTTCTTT.

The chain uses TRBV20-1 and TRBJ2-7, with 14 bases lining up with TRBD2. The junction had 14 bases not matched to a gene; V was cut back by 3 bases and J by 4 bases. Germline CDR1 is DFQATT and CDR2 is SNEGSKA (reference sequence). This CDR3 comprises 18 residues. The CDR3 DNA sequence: TGCAGTGCTAGTGACTATACCGGGACTAGCGGGGGAGAATACGAGCAGTACTTC. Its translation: CSASDYTGTSGGEYEQYF.

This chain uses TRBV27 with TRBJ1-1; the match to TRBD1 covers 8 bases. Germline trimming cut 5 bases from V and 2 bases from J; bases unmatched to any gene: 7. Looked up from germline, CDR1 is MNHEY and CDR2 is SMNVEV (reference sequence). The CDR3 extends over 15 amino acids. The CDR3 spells CASSPKTGENTEAFF. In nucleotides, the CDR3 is TGTGCCAGCAGTCCTAAGACAGGGGAAAACACTGAAGCTTTCTTT.

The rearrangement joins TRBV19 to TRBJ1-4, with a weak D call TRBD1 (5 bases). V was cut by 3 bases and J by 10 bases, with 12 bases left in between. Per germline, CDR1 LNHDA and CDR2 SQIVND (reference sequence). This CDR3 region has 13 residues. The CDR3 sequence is CASSISGDGKLFF. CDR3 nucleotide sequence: TGTGCCAGTAGTATTTCGGGGGACGGAAAACTGTTTTTT.

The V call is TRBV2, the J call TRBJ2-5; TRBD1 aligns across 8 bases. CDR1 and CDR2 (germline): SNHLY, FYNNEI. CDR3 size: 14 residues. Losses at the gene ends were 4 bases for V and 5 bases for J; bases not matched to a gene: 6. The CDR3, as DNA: TGTGCCAGCAGTGGCTTCAGGGGGCGGGAGACCCAGTACTTC. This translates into CASSGFRGRETQYF.